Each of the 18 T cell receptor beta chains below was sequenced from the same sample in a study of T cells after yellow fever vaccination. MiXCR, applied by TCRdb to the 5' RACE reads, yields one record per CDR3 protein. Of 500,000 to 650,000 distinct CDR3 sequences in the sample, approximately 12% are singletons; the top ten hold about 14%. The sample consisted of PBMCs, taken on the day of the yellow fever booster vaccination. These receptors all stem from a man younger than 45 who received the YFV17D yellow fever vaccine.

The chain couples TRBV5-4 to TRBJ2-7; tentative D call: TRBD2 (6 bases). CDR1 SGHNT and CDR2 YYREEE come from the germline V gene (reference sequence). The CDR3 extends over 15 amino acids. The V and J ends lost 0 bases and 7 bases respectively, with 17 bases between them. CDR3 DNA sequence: TGTGCCAGCAGCTTGGGCGCGGGACCAGCGGTGGAGCAGTACTTC. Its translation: CASSLGAGPAVEQYF. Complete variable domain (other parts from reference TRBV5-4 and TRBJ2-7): ETGVTQSPTHLIKTRGQQVTLRCSSQSGHNTVSWYQQALGQGPQFIFQYYREEENGRGNFPPRFSGLQFPNYSSELNVNALELDDSALYLCASSLGAGPAVEQYFGPGTRLTVT.

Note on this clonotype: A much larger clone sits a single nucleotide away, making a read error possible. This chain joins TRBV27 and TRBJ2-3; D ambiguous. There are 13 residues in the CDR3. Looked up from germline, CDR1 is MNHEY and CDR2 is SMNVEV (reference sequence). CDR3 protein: CVSSFGSADTQYF. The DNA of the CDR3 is TGTGTCAGCAGTTTTGGATCGGCAGATACGCAGTATTTT.

The CDR3 sequence: CASPSDPYEQYF. As DNA, the CDR3 is TGTGCCAGCCCCTCGGACCCCTACGAGCAGTACTTC. This chain connects TRBV21-1 to TRBJ2-7; TRBD2 is the table's D call, not checked against the DNA. TRBV21-1 is tagged as a pseudogene. The length of the CDR3 is 12 residues.

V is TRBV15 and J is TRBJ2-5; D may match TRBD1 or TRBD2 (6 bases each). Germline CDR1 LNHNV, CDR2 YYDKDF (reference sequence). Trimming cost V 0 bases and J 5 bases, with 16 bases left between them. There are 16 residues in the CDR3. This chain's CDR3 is CATSRDLGGPWETQYF. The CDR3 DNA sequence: TGTGCCACCAGCAGAGATCTGGGGGGCCCTTGGGAGACCCAGTACTTC.

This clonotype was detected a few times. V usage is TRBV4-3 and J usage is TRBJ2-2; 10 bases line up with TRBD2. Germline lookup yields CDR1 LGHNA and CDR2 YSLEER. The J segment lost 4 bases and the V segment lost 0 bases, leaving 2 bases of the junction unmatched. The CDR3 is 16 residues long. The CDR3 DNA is TGCGCCAGCAGCCAAGAGCTAGCGGGGGTCACCGGGGAGCTGTTTTTT. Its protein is CASSQELAGVTGELFF.

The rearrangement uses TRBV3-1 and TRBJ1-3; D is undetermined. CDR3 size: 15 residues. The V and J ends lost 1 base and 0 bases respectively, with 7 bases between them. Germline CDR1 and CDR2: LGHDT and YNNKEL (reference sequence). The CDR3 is CASSQGWSSGNTIYF. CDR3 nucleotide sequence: TGTGCCAGCAGCCAAGGGTGGTCCTCTGGAAACACCATATATTTT. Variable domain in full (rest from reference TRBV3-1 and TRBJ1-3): DTAVSQTPKYLVTQMGNDKSIKCEQNLGHDTMYWYKQDSKKFLKIMFSYNNKELIINETVPNRFSPKSPDKAHLNLHINSLELGDSAVYFCASSQGWSSGNTIYFGEGSWLTVV.

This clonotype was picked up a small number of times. The CDR3, as DNA: TGCAGTGCTAGAGATACGAGCACAGATACGCAGTATTTT. This translates into CSARDTSTDTQYF. J is TRBJ2-3 and V is TRBV20-1; D unclear. The CDR3 consists of 13 residues. The germline V gene encodes CDR1 DFQATT and CDR2 SNEGSKA (reference sequence). The germline V and J ends were trimmed by 0 bases and 0 bases, with 4 bases remaining between them.

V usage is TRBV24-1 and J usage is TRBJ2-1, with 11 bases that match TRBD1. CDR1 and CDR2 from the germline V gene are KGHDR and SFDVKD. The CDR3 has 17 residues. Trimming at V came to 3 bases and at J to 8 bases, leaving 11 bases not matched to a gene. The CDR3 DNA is TGTGCCACCAGTGATCGGACAGGGGGCCAATTAATCGATGAGCAGTTCTTC. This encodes CATSDRTGGQLIDEQFF.

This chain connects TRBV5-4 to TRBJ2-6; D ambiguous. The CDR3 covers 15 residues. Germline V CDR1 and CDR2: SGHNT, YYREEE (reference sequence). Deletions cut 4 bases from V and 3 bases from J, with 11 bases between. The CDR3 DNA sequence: TGTGCCAGCAGCCCCGGACGGTTTGGGGCCAACGTCCTGACTTTC. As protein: CASSPGRFGANVLTF. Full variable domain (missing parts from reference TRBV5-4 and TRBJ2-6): ETGVTQSPTHLIKTRGQQVTLRCSSQSGHNTVSWYQQALGQGPQFIFQYYREEENGRGNFPPRFSGLQFPNYSSELNVNALELDDSALYLCASSPGRFGANVLTFGAGSRLTVL.

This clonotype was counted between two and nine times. The CDR3 DNA sequence: TGCGCCAGCAGCTTACTTTTGATGGCCCAAGAGACCCAGTACTTC. Amino acid sequence: CASSLLLMAQETQYF. The rearrangement uses TRBV5-1 and TRBJ2-5; no clear D. Germline values: CDR1 SGHRS, CDR2 YFSETQ. The CDR3 loop spans 15 amino acids. Between the trimmed V and J ends, which lost 2 bases and 1 base, there was a span of 12 bases.

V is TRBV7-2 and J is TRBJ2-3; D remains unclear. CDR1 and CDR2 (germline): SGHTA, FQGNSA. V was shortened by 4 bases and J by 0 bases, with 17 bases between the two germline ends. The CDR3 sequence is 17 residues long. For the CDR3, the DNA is TGTGCCAGCAGCTCCCTTCCTTCCCCCCTTAGCACAGATACGCAGTATTTT. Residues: CASSSLPSPLSTDTQYF.

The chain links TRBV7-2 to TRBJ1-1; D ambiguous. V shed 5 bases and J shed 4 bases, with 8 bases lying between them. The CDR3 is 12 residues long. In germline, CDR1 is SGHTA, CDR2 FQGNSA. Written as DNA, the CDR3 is TGTGCCAGCAGCAACCGGGGCACTGAAGCTTTCTTT. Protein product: CASSNRGTEAFF.

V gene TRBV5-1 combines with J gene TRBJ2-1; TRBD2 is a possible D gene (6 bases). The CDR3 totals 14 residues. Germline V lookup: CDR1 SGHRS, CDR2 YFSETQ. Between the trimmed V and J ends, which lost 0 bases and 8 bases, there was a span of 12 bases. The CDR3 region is CASSLAGSRDEQFF. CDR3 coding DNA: TGCGCCAGCAGCTTGGCCGGGAGTAGGGATGAGCAGTTCTTC.

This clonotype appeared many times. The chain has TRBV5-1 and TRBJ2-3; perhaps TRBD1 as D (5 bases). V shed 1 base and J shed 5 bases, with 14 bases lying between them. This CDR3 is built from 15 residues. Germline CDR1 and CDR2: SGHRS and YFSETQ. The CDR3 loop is CASSLMTAPRDTQYF. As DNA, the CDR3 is TGCGCCAGCAGCTTGATGACAGCACCCAGAGATACGCAGTATTTT.

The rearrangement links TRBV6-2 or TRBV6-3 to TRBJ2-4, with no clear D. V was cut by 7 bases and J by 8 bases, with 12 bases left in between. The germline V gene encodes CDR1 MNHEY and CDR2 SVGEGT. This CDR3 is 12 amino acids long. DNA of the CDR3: TGTGCCAGCACCTCCTTTGGGGACATTCAGTACTTC. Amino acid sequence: CASTSFGDIQYF.

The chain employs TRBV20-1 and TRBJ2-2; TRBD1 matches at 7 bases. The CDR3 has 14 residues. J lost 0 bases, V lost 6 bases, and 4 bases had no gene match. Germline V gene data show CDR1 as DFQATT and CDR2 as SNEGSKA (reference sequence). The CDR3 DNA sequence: TGCAGTGCAAAGACAGGGCCGAACACCGGGGAGCTGTTTTTT. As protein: CSAKTGPNTGELFF.

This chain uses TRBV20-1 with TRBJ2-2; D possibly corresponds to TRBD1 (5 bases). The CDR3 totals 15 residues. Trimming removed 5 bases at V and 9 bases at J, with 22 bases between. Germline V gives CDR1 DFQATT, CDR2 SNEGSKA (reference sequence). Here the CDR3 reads CSAGRAGLGRRELFF. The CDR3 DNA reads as TGCAGTGCTGGAAGGGCAGGGCTGGGTCGCCGGGAGCTGTTTTTT.

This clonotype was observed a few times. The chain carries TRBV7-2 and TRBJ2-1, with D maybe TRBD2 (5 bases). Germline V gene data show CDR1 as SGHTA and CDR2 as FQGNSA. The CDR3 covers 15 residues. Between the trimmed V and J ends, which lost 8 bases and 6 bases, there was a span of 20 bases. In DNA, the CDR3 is TGTGCCAGCCTGCCCGTAGTAGCGCAATCCAATGAGCAGTTCTTC. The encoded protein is CASLPVVAQSNEQFF.